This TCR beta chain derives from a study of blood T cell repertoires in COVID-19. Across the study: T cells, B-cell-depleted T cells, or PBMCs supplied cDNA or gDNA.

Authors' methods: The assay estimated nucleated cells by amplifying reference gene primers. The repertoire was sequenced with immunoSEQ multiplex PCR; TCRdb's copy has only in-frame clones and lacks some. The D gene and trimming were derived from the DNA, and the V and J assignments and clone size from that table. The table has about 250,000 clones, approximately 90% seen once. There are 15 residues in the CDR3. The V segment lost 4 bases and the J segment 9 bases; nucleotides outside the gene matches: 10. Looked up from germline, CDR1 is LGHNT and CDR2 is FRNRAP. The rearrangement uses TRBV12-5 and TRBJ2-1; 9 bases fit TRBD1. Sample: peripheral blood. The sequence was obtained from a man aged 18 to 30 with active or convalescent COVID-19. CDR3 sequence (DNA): TGTGCTAGTGGTTCCCCACAGGGGGCTGTTGGTGAGCAGTTCTTC. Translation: CASGSPQGAVGEQFF.